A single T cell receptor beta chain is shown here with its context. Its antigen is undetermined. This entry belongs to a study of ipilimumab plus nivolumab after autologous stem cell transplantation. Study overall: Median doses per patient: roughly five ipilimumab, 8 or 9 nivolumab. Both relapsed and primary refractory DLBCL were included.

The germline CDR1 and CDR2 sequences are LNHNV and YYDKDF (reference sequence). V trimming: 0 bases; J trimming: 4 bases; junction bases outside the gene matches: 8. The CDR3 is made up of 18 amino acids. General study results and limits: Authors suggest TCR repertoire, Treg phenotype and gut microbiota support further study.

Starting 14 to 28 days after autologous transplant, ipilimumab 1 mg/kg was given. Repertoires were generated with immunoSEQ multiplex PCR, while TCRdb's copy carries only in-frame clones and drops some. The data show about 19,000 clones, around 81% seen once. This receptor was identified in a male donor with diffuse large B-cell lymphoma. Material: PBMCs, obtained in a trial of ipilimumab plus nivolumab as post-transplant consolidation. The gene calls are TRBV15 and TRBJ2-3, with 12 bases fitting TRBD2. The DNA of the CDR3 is TGTGCCACCAGCAGAGATCTAGCGGGGGGGCGTGGAGCAGATACGCAGTATTTT. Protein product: CATSRDLAGGRGADTQYF.